The present TCR beta chain was sequenced within a study of blood T cell repertoires in COVID-19. Study-level information: Spain, Italy and the United States supplied samples that represented acute and convalescent COVID-19.

Original analysis: It was from reference gene primer amplification that nucleated cell counts were estimated. Using immunoSEQ multiplex PCR, the repertoire was profiled, and TCRdb retains in-frame clones only, with some absent. The V and J calls and clone size are taken from that table; D and trimming were inferred from the DNA. This table holds about 100,000 clones, 80% found once. The germline CDR1 and CDR2 sequences are MGHRA and YSYEKL. This CDR3 is 16 amino acids long. V trimming: 1 base; J trimming: 7 bases; junction bases outside the gene matches: 7. The rearrangement uses TRBV4-1 and TRBJ2-1; 10 positions agree with TRBD2. The specimen was peripheral blood. This receptor was identified in a man between 65 and 85 years old with active or convalescent COVID-19. CDR3 protein: CASSQAPAGGRNEQFF. DNA of the CDR3: TGCGCCAGCAGCCAAGCCCCAGCGGGAGGGCGTAATGAGCAGTTCTTC.